Presented here are 7 T cell receptor beta chains from one specimen sequenced in a study of cytotoxic CD8 clonotypes in ibrutinib-treated CLL. The table came from immunoSEQ multiplex PCR; TCRdb's copy has only in-frame clones and leaves some out. The data show some 310,000 clones, almost 80% seen once. The sample consisted of PBMCs, taken before ibrutinib treatment. Receptor source: a human donor with chronic lymphocytic leukemia.

This clone was seen just once. The V call is TRBV18, the J call TRBJ1-1, with a tentative D call TRBD1 (6 bases). V was cut by 3 bases and J by 5 bases, with 13 bases left in between. Germline loops: CDR1 KGHSH, CDR2 LQKENI. The CDR3 extends over 14 amino acids. DNA for the CDR3: TGTGCCAGCTCACCGCCTCCAGGGGATACTGAAGCTTTCTTT. This gives the protein CASSPPPGDTEAFF. Drawing the rest from reference TRBV18 and TRBJ1-1, the complete variable domain is NAGVMQNPRHLVRRRGQEARLRCSPMKGHSHVYWYRQLPEEGLKFMVYLQKENIIDESGMPKERFSAEFPKEGPSILRIQQVVRGDSAAYFCASSPPPGDTEAFFGQGTRLTVV.

The gene calls are TRBV11-2 and TRBJ2-5, with 7 bases matching TRBD2. CDR3 length equals 15 residues. Trimming cost V 0 bases and J 7 bases; bases outside gene matches: 8. CDR1 and CDR2 from the germline V gene are SGHAT and FQNNGV. The CDR3 DNA reads TGTGCCAGCAGCTTAGACGTGGGAGGGCCCTGGACCCAGTACTTC. This sequence encodes CASSLDVGGPWTQYF.

The V gene is TRBV6-5, the J gene TRBJ1-2; 10 nucleotides line up with TRBD1. The germline gives CDR1 MNHEY, CDR2 SVGAGI. Germline trimming cut 0 bases from V and 3 bases from J; bases unmatched to any gene: 4. This CDR3 has 16 amino acids. CDR3: CASSYSQTGGDYGYTF. The CDR3 DNA reads as TGTGCCAGCAGTTACTCGCAGACAGGGGGCGACTATGGCTACACCTTC.

This chain connects TRBV2 to TRBJ2-3; D not certain. CDR1 is SNHLY and CDR2 is FYNNEI in the germline V gene. V was trimmed by 4 bases and J by 4 bases, leaving 6 bases between them. The CDR3 spans 12 residues. CDR3 sequence (DNA): TGTGCCAGCAGTGCGGGTGCAGATACGCAGTATTTT. This translates into CASSAGADTQYF.

The V gene is TRBV5-1, the J gene TRBJ2-7, with TRBD2 identical over 7 bases. Germline CDR1 and CDR2: SGHRS and YFSETQ. The CDR3 runs 12 residues. V gave up 4 bases and J gave up 6 bases; unmatched junction bases: 4. The CDR3 bases are TGCGCCAGCAGCAGCGGGAATCTCGAGCAGTACTTC. Amino acids: CASSSGNLEQYF.

The V and J genes are TRBV5-5 and TRBJ2-1; maybe TRBD2 (5 bases). The V end lost 2 bases, the J end lost 10 bases, and 16 bases lay between the germline ends. Germline assignment: CDR1 SGHKS and CDR2 YYEKEE (reference sequence). This CDR3 spans 14 amino acids. The DNA of the CDR3 is TGTGCCAGCAGCTTAGAGGGTCCAAGGCAAGAGCAGTTCTTC. Protein sequence: CASSLEGPRQEQFF.

This clone showed up just a few times. The chain combines TRBV4-1 with TRBJ2-4; D gene ambiguous. Germline assignment: CDR1 MGHRA and CDR2 YSYEKL. Trimming removed 2 bases at V and 1 base at J, with 15 bases between. This CDR3 contains 17 residues. The CDR3 loop is CASSQQVLAPAKNIQYF. The CDR3 nucleotides are TGCGCCAGCAGCCAACAAGTCTTGGCACCCGCCAAAAACATTCAGTACTTC.